The 10 T cell receptor beta chains reported below all come from one sample, sequenced in a study of control samples from healthy donors and cancer patients (dated by TCRdb to 2020 to 2022). The library was built by means of the immunoSEQ multiplex PCR assay. In its TCRdb copy, this immuneACCESS table keeps in-frame sequences only and misses some clones. Where compared with another copy, unresolved V genes explain less than half of these, and the others have no known cause. The sample table records fewer than 500,000 clones; around 90% of these occur just once. The ten largest clones capture 6% to 7% of the sample. Sequenced material: PBMCs. These receptors were taken from a man aged 40-50 years with head and neck cancer.

This clone occurred once. The chain couples TRBV6-2 or TRBV6-3 to TRBJ1-5; 8 bases are shared with TRBD1. V lost 5 bases, J lost 0 bases, and 6 bases stayed unmatched. Germline V gene sequence: CDR1 MNHEY, CDR2 SVGEGT. The CDR3 sequence is 16 residues long. The DNA for the CDR3 is TGTGCCAGCAGTAGACCGGGACAGGTTAGCAATCAGCCCCAGCATTTT. It yields the protein CASSRPGQVSNQPQHF.

This chain connects TRBV28 to TRBJ2-5, with D possibly being TRBD1 (6 bases). Trimming left V 6 bases short and J 4 bases short, with 24 bases between. CDR1 and CDR2 from the germline V gene are MDHEN and SYDVKM. This CDR3 spans 17 amino acids. Here the CDR3 reads CASRLPELTGGLETQYF. The CDR3 coding sequence is TGTGCCAGCAGACTTCCTGAGTTGACAGGCGGCCTAGAGACCCAGTACTTC.

This chain uses TRBV9 with TRBJ2-1; the match to TRBD2 covers 13 bases. CDR3 length equals 15 residues. The V gene end was trimmed by 4 bases and the J gene end by 4 bases; junction bases not matched to a gene: 2. Per germline, CDR1 SGDLS and CDR2 YYNGEE. CDR3: CASSPLAGGYNEQFF. CDR3 nucleotide sequence: TGTGCCAGCAGCCCACTAGCGGGAGGGTACAATGAGCAGTTCTTC.

This clone came up once. The V and J genes are TRBV5-1 and TRBJ1-1; 7 positions agree with TRBD1. The CDR3 is 15 residues long. Trimming at V came to 2 bases and at J to 2 bases, leaving 6 bases not matched to a gene. Germline V gives CDR1 SGHRS, CDR2 YFSETQ. CDR3 sequence: CASSFLGGSNTEAFF. The CDR3 DNA is TGCGCCAGCAGCTTCCTAGGGGGCAGTAACACTGAAGCTTTCTTT.

This chain joins TRBV21-1 and TRBJ2-7; the DNA was not used to check the table's D call, TRBD2. TRBV21-1 counts as a pseudogene. This CDR3 has 16 amino acids. DNA of the CDR3: TGTGCCAGCAGCCCTGGCGGAGGGTTTTTCTCCTACGAGCAGTACTTC. Translating gives CASSPGGGFFSYEQYF.

The CDR3 bases are TGTGCCAGCAGTGAAGCCCCACTCTCCTACAATGAGCAGTTCTTC. Amino acid sequence: CASSEAPLSYNEQFF. The chain carries TRBV6-4 and TRBJ2-1, with D uncertain. V was trimmed by 3 bases and J by 0 bases, leaving 9 bases between them. Germline CDR1 MRHNA, CDR2 SNTAGT. CDR3 length: 15 amino acids.

The chain combines TRBV2 with TRBJ1-1; the D gene is possibly TRBD1 (6 bases). The CDR3 runs to 17 residues. V was clipped by 1 base and J by 1 base, with 16 bases between them. Germline values: CDR1 SNHLY, CDR2 FYNNEI. The CDR3 spells CASSEEGTWGTNTEAFF. The CDR3 DNA sequence: TGTGCCAGCAGTGAAGAAGGGACATGGGGCACGAACACTGAAGCTTTCTTT.

This chain links TRBV9 with TRBJ2-3, with D possibly matching TRBD2 (6 bases). Trimming left V 4 bases short and J 4 bases short, with 16 bases between. Germline CDR1 is SGDLS and CDR2 is YYNGEE. This CDR3 spans 15 amino acids. CDR3 region: CASSIFSGTPDTQYF. The CDR3 nucleotides are TGTGCCAGCAGCATATTTAGCGGAACCCCAGATACGCAGTATTTT.

This clone was counted once. The chain links TRBV11-3 to TRBJ2-2; no definite D call. V was pared by 0 bases and J by 2 bases, with 16 bases between. This CDR3 spans 18 amino acids. The germline gives CDR1 SGHNT, CDR2 YENEEA. The CDR3, as DNA: TGTGCCAGCAGCTTAGATCACGCCGCAGCCCTAAACACCGGGGAGCTGTTTTTT. It specifies CASSLDHAAALNTGELFF. The full variable domain, its missing parts supplied by reference TRBV11-3 and TRBJ2-2, is EAGVVQSPRYKIIEKKQPVAFWCNPISGHNTLYWYLQNLGQGPELLIRYENEEAVDDSQLPKDRFSAERLKGVDSTLKIQPAELGDSAVYLCASSLDHAAALNTGELFFGEGSRLTVL.

The chain carries TRBV7-2 and TRBJ1-2; TRBD1 aligns across 10 bases. Germline V CDR1 and CDR2: SGHTA, FQGNSA. The CDR3 spans 14 residues. V dropped 7 bases and J dropped 2; count of bases not matched to a gene: 4. This CDR3 reads CASNPGQGNYGYTF. The CDR3 region has the DNA TGTGCCAGCAACCCGGGACAGGGGAACTATGGCTACACCTTC.